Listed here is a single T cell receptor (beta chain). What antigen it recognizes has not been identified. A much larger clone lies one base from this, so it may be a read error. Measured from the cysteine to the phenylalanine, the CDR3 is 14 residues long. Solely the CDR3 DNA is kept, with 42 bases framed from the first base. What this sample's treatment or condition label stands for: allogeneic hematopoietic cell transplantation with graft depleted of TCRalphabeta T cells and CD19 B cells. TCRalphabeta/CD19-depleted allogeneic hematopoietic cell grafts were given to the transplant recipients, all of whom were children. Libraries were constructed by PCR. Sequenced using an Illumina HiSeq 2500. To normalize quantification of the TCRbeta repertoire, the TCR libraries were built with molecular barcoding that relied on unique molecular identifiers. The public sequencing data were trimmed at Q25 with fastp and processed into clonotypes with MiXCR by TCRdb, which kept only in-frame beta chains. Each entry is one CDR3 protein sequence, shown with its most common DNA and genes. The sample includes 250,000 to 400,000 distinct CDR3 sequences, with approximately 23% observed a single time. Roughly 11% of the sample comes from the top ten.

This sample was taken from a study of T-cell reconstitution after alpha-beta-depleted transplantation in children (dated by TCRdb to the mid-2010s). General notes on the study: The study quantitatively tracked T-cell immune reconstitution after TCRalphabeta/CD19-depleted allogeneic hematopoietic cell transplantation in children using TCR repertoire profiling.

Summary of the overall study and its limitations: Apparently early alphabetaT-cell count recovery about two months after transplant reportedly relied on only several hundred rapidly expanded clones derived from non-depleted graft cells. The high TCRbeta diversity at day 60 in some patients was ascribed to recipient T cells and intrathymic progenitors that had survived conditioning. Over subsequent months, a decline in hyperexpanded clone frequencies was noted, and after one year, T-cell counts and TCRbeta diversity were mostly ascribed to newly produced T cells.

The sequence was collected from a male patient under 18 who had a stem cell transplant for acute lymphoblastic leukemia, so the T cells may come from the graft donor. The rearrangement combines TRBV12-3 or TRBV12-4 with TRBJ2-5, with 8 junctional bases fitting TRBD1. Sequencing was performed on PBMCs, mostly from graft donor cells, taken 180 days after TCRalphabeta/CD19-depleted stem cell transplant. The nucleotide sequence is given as TGTGCCAGCAGTTTGCGCAGGGGGCAAGAGACCCAGCACTTC. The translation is CASSLRRGQETQHF.